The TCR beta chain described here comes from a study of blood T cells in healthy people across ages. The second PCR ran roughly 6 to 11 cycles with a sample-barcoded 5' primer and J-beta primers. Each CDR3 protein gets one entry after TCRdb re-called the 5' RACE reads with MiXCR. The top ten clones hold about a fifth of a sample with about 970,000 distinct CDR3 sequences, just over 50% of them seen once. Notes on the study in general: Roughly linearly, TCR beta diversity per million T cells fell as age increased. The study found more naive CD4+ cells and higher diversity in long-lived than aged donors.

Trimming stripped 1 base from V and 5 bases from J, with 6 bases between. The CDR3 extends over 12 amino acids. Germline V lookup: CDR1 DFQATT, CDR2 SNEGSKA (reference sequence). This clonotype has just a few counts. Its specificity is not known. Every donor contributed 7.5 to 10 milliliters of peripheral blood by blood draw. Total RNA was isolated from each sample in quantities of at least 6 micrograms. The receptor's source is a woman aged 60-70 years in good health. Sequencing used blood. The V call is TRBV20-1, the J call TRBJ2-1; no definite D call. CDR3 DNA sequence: TGCAGTGCTAGAGGTGCCCACAATGAGCAGTTCTTC. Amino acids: CSARGAHNEQFF.